The 30 T cell receptor beta chains below were found in one sample sequenced in a study of T cell responses to AZD1222 COVID-19 vaccine. The repertoire was sequenced with immunoSEQ multiplex PCR; TCRdb's copy has only in-frame clones and lacks some. Found here are some 97,000 clones, 87% of them singletons; the top ten hold 4% to 4.5%. The input for sequencing was peripheral blood, taken on day 0 of MenACWY control vaccination. These receptors were taken from an adult in good health.

The chain is built from TRBV9 and TRBJ1-3; D is possibly TRBD1 (5 bases). There are 13 residues in the CDR3. Per the germline V gene, CDR1 is SGDLS and CDR2 is YYNGEE. The V end lost 0 bases, the J end lost 10 bases, and 11 bases lay between the germline ends. CDR3 sequence: CASSVEGVSTIYF. In DNA form, the CDR3 reads TGTGCCAGCAGCGTAGAAGGGGTCAGTACCATATATTTT.

The genes are TRBV4-3 and TRBJ2-1; no clear D gene. Germline CDR1 and CDR2: LGHNA and YSLEER. Deletions cut 4 bases from V and 7 bases from J, with 17 bases between. CDR3 length: 15 amino acids. CDR3 amino acids: CASSPRLFPRNEQFF. The DNA for the CDR3 is TGCGCCAGCAGCCCACGTCTATTCCCGCGAAATGAGCAGTTCTTC.

This chain uses TRBV19 with TRBJ2-7, with D tentatively TRBD1 or TRBD2 (5 bases each). The CDR3 runs 15 residues. Trimming cost V 5 bases and J 5 bases, with 19 bases left between them. Germline V gene sequence: CDR1 LNHDA, CDR2 SQIVND (reference sequence). The CDR3 bases are TGTGCCAGTAGTTTGGGAGCGCAACCCAGGGACGAGCAGTACTTC. This gives the protein CASSLGAQPRDEQYF. Drawing the rest from reference TRBV19 and TRBJ2-7, the complete variable domain is DGGITQSPKYLFRKEGQNVTLSCEQNLNHDAMYWYRQDPGQGLRLIYYSQIVNDFQKGDIAEGYSVSREKKESFPLTVTSAQKNPTAFYLCASSLGAQPRDEQYFGPGTRLTVT.

The chain has TRBV28 and TRBJ2-5; 7 nucleotides line up with TRBD2. CDR3 size: 14 residues. V shed 6 bases and J 7 bases; nucleotides not matched to a gene: 11. In germline, CDR1 is MDHEN, CDR2 SYDVKM. The CDR3 DNA sequence: TGTGCCAGCAGATTCGCGGGACTACGGGGGACCCAGTACTTC. It translates to CASRFAGLRGTQYF.

V is TRBV4-1 and J is TRBJ2-1; the D is unclear. Trimming took off 0 bases at V and 10 bases at J, with 4 bases between the two ends. Germline V gene lookup returns CDR1 MGHRA and CDR2 YSYEKL. This CDR3 comprises 11 residues. CDR3 DNA: TGCGCCAGCAGCCAAGAAGGAGAGCAGTTCTTC. As protein: CASSQEGEQFF.

The genes are TRBV2 and TRBJ2-5; D is undetermined. Trimming removed 2 bases at V and 0 bases at J, with 1 base between. The germline CDR1 and CDR2 sequences are SNHLY and FYNNEI. The CDR3 is made up of 12 amino acids. This CDR3 is CASSEHQETQYF. In nucleotides, the CDR3 is TGTGCCAGCAGTGAACACCAAGAGACCCAGTACTTC. Together with reference TRBV2 and TRBJ2-5, the CDR3 gives the full variable domain: EPEVTQTPSHQVTQMGQEVILRCVPISNHLYFYWYRQILGQKVEFLVSFYNNEISEKSEIFDDQFSVERPDGSNFTLKIRSTKLEDSAMYFCASSEHQETQYFGPGTRLLVL.

The chain is built from TRBV30 and TRBJ1-3; D gene uncertain. Germline V gives CDR1 GTSNPN, CDR2 SVGIG (reference sequence). Deletions cut 4 bases from V and 2 bases from J, with 6 bases between. This CDR3 region has 12 residues. The CDR3, as DNA: TGTGCCTGGAAGCGACCTGGAAACACCATATATTTT. It yields the protein CAWKRPGNTIYF. The variable domain in full, completed from reference TRBV30 and TRBJ1-3, reads SQTIHQWPATLVQPVGSPLSLECTVEGTSNPNLYWYRQAAGRGLQLLFYSVGIGQISSEVPQNLSASRPQDRQFILSSKKLLLSDSGFYLCAWKRPGNTIYFGEGSWLTVV.

The chain has TRBV7-3 and TRBJ2-3; 7 positions match TRBD1. V lost 6 bases and J lost 1; bases outside the gene matches: 4. Germline CDR1 SGHTA, CDR2 FQGTGA. The CDR3 runs 14 residues. This chain's CDR3 is CASSEGAGTDTQYF. DNA for the CDR3: TGTGCCAGCAGTGAGGGGGCGGGCACAGATACGCAGTATTTT.

The gene calls are TRBV7-2 and TRBJ2-3; 12 positions match TRBD2. Germline V gives CDR1 SGHTA, CDR2 FQGNSA. The CDR3 totals 17 residues. V lost 1 base to trimming and J lost 7 bases; unmatched junction nucleotides: 9. CDR3 sequence: CASSLGASGRAVNTQYF. The CDR3 DNA follows: TGTGCCAGCAGCTTAGGGGCTAGCGGGAGGGCGGTGAATACGCAGTATTTT.

The J gene is TRBJ2-3, the V gene TRBV9, with D unresolved. Trimming left V 6 bases short and J 0 bases short, with 8 bases between. The V gene's germline CDR1 is SGDLS and CDR2 YYNGEE. The CDR3 has 13 residues. CDR3 residues: CASNERSTDTQYF. In nucleotides, the CDR3 is TGTGCCAGCAACGAACGGAGCACAGATACGCAGTATTTT.

CDR3 protein: CASSLFAASYEQYF. The CDR3 bases are TGTGCCAGCAGTTTGTTTGCGGCCTCCTACGAGCAGTACTTC. The chain has TRBV28 and TRBJ2-7; D ambiguous. V was cut by 3 bases and J by 0 bases, with 9 bases left in between. The CDR3 loop spans 14 amino acids. The germline V gene encodes CDR1 MDHEN and CDR2 SYDVKM.

The chain links TRBV12-3 or TRBV12-4 to TRBJ1-5; D may be TRBD1 (5 bases). The V end lost 6 bases, the J end lost 3 bases, and 9 bases lay between the germline ends. The CDR3 spans 13 residues. The CDR3 protein is CASRGQLNQPQHF. As DNA, the CDR3 is TGTGCCAGCAGGGGGCAGCTCAATCAGCCCCAGCATTTT.

The V call is TRBV7-9, the J call TRBJ2-3, with D possibly matching TRBD1 (5 bases). There are 14 residues in the CDR3. CDR1 and CDR2 (germline): SEHNR, FQNEAQ (reference sequence). Trimming removed 5 bases from V and 5 bases from J, with 14 bases in between. The chain's CDR3 is CASSQDPRGDTQYF. The CDR3 DNA follows: TGTGCCAGCAGCCAGGACCCAAGGGGAGATACGCAGTATTTT.

In this sample, this clone turned up once. The chain links TRBV5-4 to TRBJ2-1; 7 bases are a match to TRBD1. V was clipped by 7 bases and J by 8 bases; unmatched bases: 9. The germline V gene has CDR1 SGHNT and CDR2 YYREEE (reference sequence). This CDR3 has 13 residues. CDR3 nucleotides: TGTGCCAGCCACGTACAGGGGATTGATGAGCAGTTCTTC. Translation: CASHVQGIDEQFF.

The rearrangement joins TRBV19 to TRBJ2-2; D assignment may be TRBD1 or TRBD2 (5 bases each). Trimming removed 8 bases from V and 3 bases from J, with 16 bases in between. Per the germline V gene, CDR1 is LNHDA and CDR2 is SQIVND (reference sequence). The CDR3 sequence is 15 residues long. The CDR3: CASDSGTHYTGELFF. DNA for the CDR3: TGTGCCAGTGATTCTGGGACGCACTACACCGGGGAGCTGTTTTTT.

The chain employs TRBV19 and TRBJ1-2; 7 bases match TRBD1. This CDR3 is built from 14 residues. Germline CDR1 and CDR2: LNHDA and SQIVND (reference sequence). With 7 bases clipped from V and 2 bases from J, the junction kept 7 bases outside the gene matches. The CDR3 DNA reads TGTGCCAGTACCTCCGGGACAGCCAACTATGGCTACACCTTC. It specifies CASTSGTANYGYTF.

The rearrangement joins TRBV15 to TRBJ1-6; D not certain. Germline V CDR1 and CDR2: LNHNV, YYDKDF (reference sequence). Trimming cost V 3 bases and J 6 bases, with 3 bases left between them. The CDR3 is made up of 12 amino acids. The DNA for the CDR3 is TGTGCCACCAGCAGGGGTAATTCACCCCTCCACTTT. It encodes CATSRGNSPLHF.

This chain links TRBV12-3 or TRBV12-4 with TRBJ1-2; D is unresolved. Trimming took off 6 bases at V and 7 bases at J, with 15 bases between the two ends. This CDR3 spans 13 amino acids. The CDR3 region is CASSPSGGPGYTF. The CDR3 DNA reads as TGTGCCAGCAGCCCAAGTGGTGGTCCTGGCTACACCTTC.

V gene TRBV7-2 combines with J gene TRBJ1-2, with 8 bases fitting TRBD1. This CDR3 comprises 14 residues. Germline V CDR1 and CDR2: SGHTA, FQGNSA. The junction had 4 bases not matched to a gene; V was cut back by 5 bases and J by 2 bases. In DNA, the CDR3 is TGTGCCAGCAGCCCAACAGGGGGGAACTATGGCTACACCTTC. Encoded protein: CASSPTGGNYGYTF.

The sample holds a few counts of this clone. The V call is TRBV2, the J call TRBJ2-1; D remains unclear. The V end was cut by 6 bases, the J end by 9 bases, with 9 bases between. This CDR3 contains 11 residues. CDR1 is SNHLY and CDR2 is FYNNEI in the germline V gene. CDR3: CASRGYGEQFF. Written as DNA, the CDR3 is TGTGCCAGCAGGGGCTACGGTGAGCAGTTCTTC.

The J gene is TRBJ2-2, the V gene TRBV2, with D perhaps assigned TRBD1 or TRBD2 (5 bases each). Germline CDR1 SNHLY, CDR2 FYNNEI. The CDR3 spans 15 residues. The V and J ends lost 2 bases and 4 bases respectively, with 11 bases between them. Written as DNA, the CDR3 is TGTGCCAGCAGTGAACGGGACGGGTTCACCGGGGAGCTGTTTTTT. The encoded protein is CASSERDGFTGELFF.

This rearrangement joins TRBV6-2 or TRBV6-3 to TRBJ2-7, with D tentatively TRBD1 (6 bases). Trimming cost V 5 bases and J 7 bases, with 15 bases left between them. This CDR3 is 13 amino acids long. Germline V CDR1 and CDR2: MNHEY, SVGEGT. The CDR3 reads CASSQGQRLEQYF. The CDR3 DNA sequence: TGTGCCAGCAGTCAGGGACAACGGCTGGAGCAGTACTTC.

J is TRBJ2-1 and V is TRBV5-4; D is possibly TRBD2 (5 bases). CDR1 SGHNT and CDR2 YYREEE come from the germline V gene (reference sequence). The CDR3 spans 14 residues. Trimming removed 10 bases at V and 0 bases at J, with 14 bases between. CDR3 in DNA: TGTGCCGTGTGGGCGGGCCCCTCCTACAATGAGCAGTTCTTC. This sequence encodes CAVWAGPSYNEQFF.

The J gene is TRBJ1-4, the V gene TRBV6-5; D perhaps matches TRBD1 (5 bases). V lost 6 bases to trimming and J lost 4 bases, with 15 bases between them. CDR1 is MNHEY, CDR2 SVGAGI, per germline. The CDR3 totals 15 residues. The CDR3 protein is CASRGYGTVNEKLFF. The CDR3 nucleotides read TGTGCCAGCAGGGGTTACGGGACGGTTAATGAAAAACTGTTTTTT.

The gene calls are TRBV11-2 and TRBJ1-6, with D hard to call. Trimming shortened V by 5 bases and J by 8 bases, and 13 bases separated the two germline ends. CDR1 and CDR2 from the germline V gene are SGHAT and FQNNGV. The CDR3 length is 14 residues. As DNA, the CDR3 is TGTGCCAGCAGCCGAGGGAGCCCTGATTCACCCCTCCACTTT. Translating it yields CASSRGSPDSPLHF.

The rearrangement joins TRBV7-9 to TRBJ1-2, with D perhaps matching TRBD1 (6 bases). Per the germline V gene, CDR1 is SEHNR and CDR2 is FQNEAQ (reference sequence). This CDR3 contains 13 residues. V gave up 1 base and J gave up 8 bases, with 11 bases separating them. As DNA, the CDR3 is TGTGCCAGCAGCTTAGGGGACAATAGGGGCTACACCTTC. Its protein product is CASSLGDNRGYTF.

The table lists this clone with a few counts. J is TRBJ1-2 and V is TRBV6-6, with 12 bases aligning to TRBD1. Germline V gene lookup returns CDR1 MNHNY and CDR2 SVGAGI (reference sequence). J lost 6 bases, V lost 7 bases, and 12 bases had no gene match. The CDR3 covers 16 residues. For the CDR3, the DNA is TGTGCCAGCACGACGACCGGGACAGGGGGCCGGGATGGCTACACCTTC. This translates into CASTTTGTGGRDGYTF.

This clone was seen more than once but under ten times. The chain joins TRBV5-1 to TRBJ1-6; 7 positions match TRBD1. From germline, CDR1 is SGHRS and CDR2 YFSETQ. The CDR3 loop spans 14 amino acids. V gave up 4 bases and J gave up 8 bases; unmatched junction bases: 6. The CDR3 DNA follows: TGCGCCAGCAGCGAACAGGGGAATGATTCACCCCTCCACTTT. It encodes CASSEQGNDSPLHF.

This clone was counted once. The rearrangement links TRBV28 to TRBJ1-6; D might be TRBD1 (5 bases). V was cut by 4 bases and J by 5 bases, with 21 bases left in between. This CDR3 has 18 residues. CDR1 MDHEN and CDR2 SYDVKM come from the germline V gene. CDR3 DNA sequence: TGTGCCAGCAGTTCCGGGGGGATGGGGTCAGGGCATAATTCACCCCTCCACTTT. Translation gives CASSSGGMGSGHNSPLHF.

A note on this clone: The sample holds other DNA sequences that translate to the same CDR3. The rearrangement uses TRBV7-3 and TRBJ2-3; D is perhaps TRBD2 (6 bases). V was shortened by 0 bases and J by 0 bases, with 7 bases between the two germline ends. The CDR3 covers 15 residues. Germline V gene data show CDR1 as SGHTA and CDR2 as FQGTGA. The CDR3 sequence is CASSLTGGSTDTQYF. Written as DNA, the CDR3 is TGTGCCAGCAGCTTAACGGGGGGAAGCACAGATACGCAGTATTTT.